The rows below give T cell receptor beta chains drawn from one sample of a study of CD4 T cells in relation to SARS-CoV-2 and coronaviruses. No antigen is known for these receptors. Generated by immunoSEQ multiplex PCR, the TCRdb table keeps only in-frame clones and is missing some. The repertoire consists of approximately 36,000 clones, with about four fifths occurring once and the leading ten covering around 6.6%. The sample was naive CD4+ T cells from PBMCs, cultured in vitro. The origin of the receptors is an adult with COVID-19. The CDR3 runs from the conserved cysteine through the conserved F or W. Each record gives: J gene, clone size, D gene, V gene, CDR3 DNA, CDR3 protein. A D gene is named only where the DNA matches it firmly. Size tells how often a clone was seen (once, few, many) or the class of an expanded clone, and some rows leave it out.

TRBJ1-4 | - | - | TRBV23-1 | TGCGCCAGCAGTCGGTCCATCGCGACTAATGAAAAACTGTTTTTT | CASSRSIATNEKLFF
TRBJ1-3 | - | TRBD1 | TRBV2 | TGTGCCAGCAGGACAGGGACAGCCGACACCATATATTTT | CASRTGTADTIYF
TRBJ2-1 | few | - | TRBV9 | TGTGCCAGCAGCGGAACAAGTAGCTCCTACAATGAGCAGTTCTTC | CASSGTSSSYNEQFF
TRBJ1-6 | - | TRBD1 | TRBV4-1 | TGCGCCAGCAGCCAAGCATCGACAGGGGTGAATTCACCCCTCCACTTT | CASSQASTGVNSPLHF
TRBJ2-2 | - | - | TRBV7-3 | TGTGCCAGCAGCTTAATCCAGAACACCGGGGAGCTGTTTTTT | CASSLIQNTGELFF
TRBJ2-7 | - | - | TRBV6-1 | TGTGCCAGCAGTGATAGGGTCGAGGGGGGCTCCGAGCAGTACTTC | CASSDRVEGGSEQYF
TRBJ2-7 | once | - | TRBV7-2 | TGTGCCAGCACGGATGGGACTTCAGGCCTCTACGAGCAGTACTTC | CASTDGTSGLYEQYF
TRBJ1-2 | - | - | TRBV5-5 | TGTGCCAGCAGCTCGACCGGGTATGGCTACACCTTC | CASSSTGYGYTF
TRBJ2-5 | - | - | TRBV7-6 | TGTGCCAGCAGCTTAATGAGCAGCACCAGCTCACAAGAGACCCAGTACTTC | CASSLMSSTSSQETQYF
TRBJ1-6 | - | - | TRBV28 | TGTGCCAGCAGTTCCCGTGGAGGGGACTACTTAAGCTCCTATAATTCACCCCTCCACTTT | CASSSRGGDYLSSYNSPLHF
TRBJ2-1 | - | - | TRBV19 | TGTGCCAGTATGAGGGGGTACAATGAGCAGTTCTTC | CASMRGYNEQFF
TRBJ2-1 | - | TRBD2 | TRBV5-6 | TGTGCCAGCAGCTCGTATGGACTAGCGGGATGGAATGAGCAGTTCTTC | CASSSYGLAGWNEQFF
TRBJ1-6 | few | TRBD1 | TRBV27 | TGTGCCAGCAGTCCCGACCACAGGGGAAATTCACCCCTCCACTTT | CASSPDHRGNSPLHF
TRBJ2-1 | - | TRBD2 | TRBV2 | TGTGCCAGCAGTGTAACCCCCTCACTAGCGGGAATCGGTGAGCAGTTCTTC | CASSVTPSLAGIGEQFF
TRBJ2-7 | - | TRBD2 | TRBV18 | TGTGCCAGCTCTCCCCTAGCGGGAGTAGGCGAGCAGTACTTC | CASSPLAGVGEQYF
TRBJ2-7 | - | - | TRBV7-6 | TGTGCCAGCAGCTTAGCGTTTGGTAGCTCCTACGAGCAGTACTTC | CASSLAFGSSYEQYF
TRBJ2-7 | once | - | TRBV7-2 | TGTGCCAGCAGTCGCGGGGGCGGCTTAACCTACGAGCAGTACTTC | CASSRGGGLTYEQYF
TRBJ2-7 | - | - | TRBV3-1/TRBV3-2 | TGTGCCAGCACCCAGGCCCACGAGCAGTACTTC | CASTQAHEQYF
TRBJ1-1 | - | - | TRBV12-3/TRBV12-4 | TGTGCCAGCAGTTACAGGGTCGGAACTGAAGCTTTCTTT | CASSYRVGTEAFF
TRBJ2-5 | - | TRBD2 | TRBV4-2 | TGTGCCAGCGCAAAAATCCGACTAGCGGGCCTCCAAGAGACCCAGTACTTC | CASAKIRLAGLQETQYF
TRBJ2-7 | - | TRBD2 | TRBV18 | TGTGCCAGCTCACTTTCTAGCGGGAGCCAAGCCGGGGGGCAGTACTTC | CASSLSSGSQAGGQYF
TRBJ2-5 | once | TRBD2 | TRBV7-8 | TGTGCCATTTCTAGCGGCGGCGAGACCCAGTACTTC | CAISSGGETQYF
TRBJ1-1 | - | - | TRBV5-1 | TGCGCCAGCAGAGTACTTTTCAGGGATGTTAGGACTGAAGCTTTCTTT | CASRVLFRDVRTEAFF
TRBJ2-6 | - | - | TRBV9 | TGTGCCAGCAGCGTAGTGGGCTCTGGGGCCAACGTCCTGACTTTC | CASSVVGSGANVLTF
TRBJ2-7 | - | - | TRBV23-1 | TGCGCCAGCAGTCAATTGGGGCCGAACTACGAGCAGTACTTC | CASSQLGPNYEQYF
TRBJ1-5 | - | - | TRBV5-1 | TGCGCCAGCAGCTTGGACGGTAACAGCCAAAATCAGCCCCAGCATTTT | CASSLDGNSQNQPQHF
TRBJ1-6 | few | TRBD1 | TRBV30 | TGTGCCTGGACCCGGACAGGGCGTCGTAGGATCGTTTCACCCCTCCACTTT | CAWTRTGRRRIVSPLHF
TRBJ2-1 | few | TRBD2 | TRBV5-6 | TGTGCCACCAGGGGACTAGCGGGAGGGCGGAGGTATGAGCAGTTCTTC | CATRGLAGGRRYEQFF
TRBJ1-3 | - | TRBD1 | TRBV30 | TGTGCCTGGAGTCCGACCCGGACAGGTTTCGGAAACACCATATATTTT | CAWSPTRTGFGNTIYF
TRBJ1-2 | - | TRBD1 | TRBV10-3 | TGTGCCATCAGTGAGTCGACGGGGACAGGGGGGGACACCTATGGCTACACCTTC | CAISESTGTGGDTYGYTF
TRBJ2-3 | - | TRBD2 | TRBV5-6 | TGTGCCAGCAGCTACCTAGCGGGAGGGCCTAGCTACACAGATACGCAGTATTTT | CASSYLAGGPSYTDTQYF
TRBJ2-5 | - | - | TRBV10-3 | TGTGCCATCAGTGACCCCGGACGGGGACTGAAAGAGACCCAGTACTTC | CAISDPGRGLKETQYF
TRBJ2-7 | - | TRBD2 | TRBV13 | TGTGCCAGCAGTCCCCCGGGACTAGGGACCGGCAAGCAGTACTTC | CASSPPGLGTGKQYF
TRBJ1-2 | few | - | TRBV3-1/TRBV3-2 | TGTGCCAGCAGCCAAGACTATGGTCGTTCGGGCTACACCTTC | CASSQDYGRSGYTF
TRBJ2-4 | - | - | TRBV28 | TGTGCCAGCAGTTTGAGGACACCGATAGCCAAAAACATTCAGTACTTC | CASSLRTPIAKNIQYF
TRBJ1-2 | - | - | TRBV28 | TGTGCCAGCACCCCTGTTTCCGGACAGCTCTATGGCTACACCTTC | CASTPVSGQLYGYTF
TRBJ2-5 | - | - | TRBV27 | TGTGCCAGCAGAAGGGGGGGGAGAGAGACCCAGTACTTC | CASRRGGRETQYF
TRBJ1-1 | - | - | TRBV10-3 | TGTGCCATCAGTGAGTCGATGGGGGGTTACACTGAAGCTTTCTTT | CAISESMGGYTEAFF
TRBJ1-4 | - | - | TRBV6-6 | TGTGCCAGCAGCCCCCAGGTCCAGGGTGAAAAACTGTTTTTT | CASSPQVQGEKLFF
TRBJ2-3 | once | - | TRBV5-1 | TGCGCCAGCAGCTTGGTCGGGATGGGTAGCACAGATACGCAGTATTTT | CASSLVGMGSTDTQYF
TRBJ1-2 | - | - | TRBV30 | TGTGCCTGGAACGTCATGGGACTGAACTATGGCTACACCTTC | CAWNVMGLNYGYTF
TRBJ2-7 | - | - | TRBV3-1/TRBV3-2 | TGTGCCAGCAGCCAAGAATCCTACGAGCAGTACTTC | CASSQESYEQYF
TRBJ2-2 | - | - | TRBV5-4 | TGTGCCAGCGACGGAGGGAGTCGTACCGGGGAGCTGTTTTTT | CASDGGSRTGELFF
TRBJ2-1 | - | TRBD2 | TRBV10-1 | TGCGCCAGCAGTGTTTCTAGCGGGAGGGATTCGTACAATGAGCAGTTCTTC | CASSVSSGRDSYNEQFF
TRBJ2-7 | - | - | TRBV5-6 | TGTGCCAGCAGCTTGAAAGGGCTATCCTACGAGCAGTACTTC | CASSLKGLSYEQYF
TRBJ2-1 | - | TRBD2 | TRBV4-3 | TGCGCCAGCAGCCAAGATCTTACGGTAGCGGGAGCGTTAGTCTACAATGAGCAGTTCTTC | CASSQDLTVAGALVYNEQFF